This note documents a single TCR beta chain sequence. Its antigen is as yet unknown. Primers: 60 Vbeta forward and 13 Jbeta reverse. The method was immunoSEQ multiplex PCR; TCRdb's version includes in-frame clones alone and lacks a portion of them. This table holds approximately 88,000 clones, under 80% found once. The sample originates from a study of cytomegalovirus exposure and HLA in healthy donors. Study findings and constraints: TCR beta V- and J-gene trimming was later associated with a missense DCLRE1C variant. The likely origin of a cluster of highly shared sequence variants was a sequencing artifact. In an earlier analysis, about 87% or about 30%: the productive usage of most TCR beta V segments.

Donors likely had unrecorded immune exposures despite being nominally healthy when sampled. The source of this sequence is a man between 18 and 29 years old in good health and CMV-seropositive. Sequencing was done on a sample of PBMCs.

DNA for the CDR3: TGCAGCGGTACAGGGGGAGGTGAGCAGTTCTTC. Its translation: CSGTGGGEQFF. This chain uses TRBV29-1 with TRBJ2-1, with TRBD1 matching 8 bases. Germline V lookup: CDR1 SQVTM, CDR2 ANQGSEA. With V trimmed by 7 bases and J by 9 bases, 5 bases remained unmatched. The CDR3 is 11 amino acids.